A selection of T cell receptor beta chains follows, all from one sample in a study of CD8+ T cells in alopecia areata. The data were produced by immunoSEQ multiplex PCR, yet TCRdb's version contains in-frame clones alone and is incomplete. The sample records approximately 180,000 clones, approximately 52% being singletons. Here the sequenced sample was CD4+ T cells sorted from blood, taken between weeks 55 and 65, from a patient treated with tofacitinib. All receptors derive from a human donor with alopecia areata. The CDR3 runs from the conserved cysteine through the conserved F or W. D genes are given only for firm matches. Size is omitted from some rows. Given values are once, few, many or a class for expanded clones.

j_gene: TRBJ2-7
v_gene: TRBV28
abundance: -
d_gene: -
CDR3aa: CASSTRATYEQYF
CDR3nt: TGTGCCAGCAGCACCCGGGCCACCTACGAGCAGTACTTC

j_gene: TRBJ1-2
v_gene: TRBV7-2
abundance: -
d_gene: -
CDR3aa: CASSLGSIYYGYTF
CDR3nt: TGTGCCAGCAGCTTAGGAAGCATCTACTATGGCTACACCTTC

j_gene: TRBJ2-7
v_gene: TRBV29-1
abundance: -
d_gene: TRBD1
CDR3aa: CSVEGQGNYEQYF
CDR3nt: TGCAGCGTTGAAGGACAGGGAAACTACGAGCAGTACTTC

j_gene: TRBJ1-1
v_gene: TRBV5-6
abundance: -
d_gene: -
CDR3aa: CASSLLNTEAFF
CDR3nt: TGTGCCAGCAGCTTATTGAACACTGAAGCTTTCTTT

j_gene: TRBJ1-3
v_gene: TRBV9
abundance: few
d_gene: -
CDR3aa: CASSVPPLASGNTIYF
CDR3nt: TGTGCCAGCAGCGTACCTCCTCTTGCCTCTGGAAACACCATATATTTT

j_gene: TRBJ1-2
v_gene: TRBV29-1
abundance: few
d_gene: TRBD1
CDR3aa: CSVSDRGPYGYTF
CDR3nt: TGCAGCGTATCGGACAGGGGGCCTTATGGCTACACCTTC

j_gene: TRBJ1-6
v_gene: TRBV30
abundance: -
d_gene: TRBD1
CDR3aa: CAWSPFGRTGDSPLHF
CDR3nt: TGTGCCTGGAGCCCATTCGGTAGGACAGGGGATTCACCCCTCCACTTT

j_gene: TRBJ2-7
v_gene: TRBV20-1
abundance: -
d_gene: -
CDR3aa: CSALGIYEQYF
CDR3nt: TGCAGTGCGTTGGGGATCTACGAGCAGTACTTC

j_gene: TRBJ1-1
v_gene: TRBV6-6
abundance: -
d_gene: -
CDR3aa: CASSGSGITEAFF
CDR3nt: TGTGCCAGCAGCGGATCAGGGATCACTGAAGCTTTCTTT

j_gene: TRBJ2-5
v_gene: TRBV4-1
abundance: -
d_gene: -
CDR3aa: CASSFTRQETQYF
CDR3nt: TGCGCCAGCAGCTTCACTAGACAAGAGACCCAGTACTTC

j_gene: TRBJ1-2
v_gene: TRBV7-2
abundance: -
d_gene: -
CDR3aa: CASSLGGAGSYGYTF
CDR3nt: TGTGCCAGCAGCTTAGGAGGAGCAGGGAGCTATGGCTACACCTTC

j_gene: TRBJ2-1
v_gene: TRBV9
abundance: -
d_gene: -
CDR3aa: CASSVPTGNPQFF
CDR3nt: TGTGCCAGCAGCGTACCTACAGGGAACCCACAGTTCTTC

j_gene: TRBJ2-4
v_gene: TRBV6-5
abundance: -
d_gene: -
CDR3aa: CASSPGGLAKNIQYF
CDR3nt: TGTGCCAGCAGCCCTGGGGGGCTTGCCAAAAACATTCAGTACTTC

j_gene: TRBJ1-5
v_gene: TRBV30
abundance: -
d_gene: TRBD1
CDR3aa: CAWSPGQGNQPQHF
CDR3nt: TGTGCCTGGAGTCCTGGACAGGGCAATCAGCCCCAGCATTTT

j_gene: TRBJ1-2
v_gene: TRBV7-2
abundance: few
d_gene: TRBD1
CDR3aa: CASSSSLGQGAHGYTF
CDR3nt: TGTGCCAGCAGCTCGTCGTTGGGACAGGGGGCACACGGCTACACCTTC

j_gene: TRBJ1-1
v_gene: TRBV21-1
abundance: -
d_gene: -
CDR3aa: CASNGDSEAFF
CDR3nt: TGTGCCAGCAACGGGGACAGTGAAGCTTTCTTT

j_gene: TRBJ1-6
v_gene: TRBV5-6
abundance: -
d_gene: TRBD1
CDR3aa: CASSQGQEVPLHF
CDR3nt: TGTGCCAGCAGCCAGGGACAGGAGGTACCCCTCCACTTT

j_gene: TRBJ2-7
v_gene: TRBV10-3
abundance: -
d_gene: -
CDR3aa: CAISEYGGAGEQYF
CDR3nt: TGTGCCATCAGTGAGTACGGGGGCGCGGGGGAGCAGTACTTC

j_gene: TRBJ2-5
v_gene: TRBV2
abundance: -
d_gene: -
CDR3aa: CASSEGRLQETQYF
CDR3nt: TGTGCCAGCAGTGAAGGGAGACTCCAAGAGACCCAGTACTTC

j_gene: TRBJ2-7
v_gene: TRBV2
abundance: few
d_gene: -
CDR3aa: CASSESKGAYEQYF
CDR3nt: TGTGCCAGCAGTGAATCGAAGGGGGCCTACGAGCAGTACTTC

j_gene: TRBJ1-5
v_gene: TRBV7-8
abundance: -
d_gene: -
CDR3aa: CASSSVVGAGQPQHF
CDR3nt: TGTGCCAGCAGCTCAGTGGTGGGGGCTGGTCAGCCCCAGCATTTT

j_gene: TRBJ2-7
v_gene: TRBV11-1
abundance: -
d_gene: TRBD1
CDR3aa: CASSGTGYSYEQYF
CDR3nt: TGTGCCAGCTCAGGGACAGGGTACTCCTACGAGCAGTACTTC

j_gene: TRBJ1-5
v_gene: TRBV4-1
abundance: few
d_gene: -
CDR3aa: CASSQDWAGTNQPQHF
CDR3nt: TGCGCCAGCAGCCAAGATTGGGCAGGGACGAATCAGCCCCAGCATTTT

j_gene: TRBJ2-3
v_gene: TRBV27
abundance: -
d_gene: -
CDR3aa: CASSQRTVYTDTQYF
CDR3nt: TGTGCCAGCAGCCAGCGGACAGTTTACACAGATACGCAGTATTTT

j_gene: TRBJ1-1
v_gene: TRBV29-1
abundance: -
d_gene: -
CDR3aa: CSVDRQRPASDTEAFF
CDR3nt: TGCAGCGTTGACCGACAGCGGCCGGCGTCGGACACTGAAGCTTTCTTT

j_gene: TRBJ1-2
v_gene: TRBV25-1
abundance: -
d_gene: -
CDR3aa: CASSEAGYGYTF
CDR3nt: TGTGCCAGCAGTGAGGCGGGCTATGGCTACACCTTC

j_gene: TRBJ2-5
v_gene: TRBV21-1
abundance: -
d_gene: -
CDR3aa: CASSHALRETQYF
CDR3nt: TGTGCCAGCAGCCATGCTCTCAGGGAGACCCAGTACTTC

j_gene: TRBJ2-5
v_gene: TRBV4-1
abundance: -
d_gene: -
CDR3aa: CASSQVGVETQYF
CDR3nt: TGCGCCAGCAGCCAAGTGGGGGTAGAGACCCAGTACTTC

j_gene: TRBJ2-2
v_gene: TRBV4-1
abundance: few
d_gene: -
CDR3aa: CASSRARTDPTGELFF
CDR3nt: TGCGCCAGCAGCCGAGCCCGCACAGACCCCACCGGGGAGCTGTTTTTT

j_gene: TRBJ1-1
v_gene: TRBV5-1
abundance: -
d_gene: -
CDR3aa: CASSLVRLNTEAFF
CDR3nt: TGCGCCAGCAGCTTGGTACGGCTGAACACTGAAGCTTTCTTT

j_gene: TRBJ2-4
v_gene: TRBV27
abundance: -
d_gene: -
CDR3aa: CASSLGPLGAKNIQYF
CDR3nt: TGTGCCAGCAGTTTAGGGCCCCTAGGAGCCAAAAACATTCAGTACTTC

j_gene: TRBJ1-6
v_gene: TRBV4-1
abundance: many
d_gene: -
CDR3aa: CASSQDPRGGAVNSPLHF
CDR3nt: TGCGCCAGCAGCCAAGACCCCCGGGGGGGGGCAGTGAATTCACCCCTCCACTTT

j_gene: TRBJ1-1
v_gene: TRBV5-1
abundance: -
d_gene: -
CDR3aa: CASKPRGTMSNTEAFF
CDR3nt: TGCGCCAGCAAGCCCCGGGGTACTATGTCCAACACTGAAGCTTTCTTT

j_gene: TRBJ2-5
v_gene: TRBV4-2
abundance: -
d_gene: -
CDR3aa: CASSQGVTVQETQYF
CDR3nt: TGTGCCAGCAGCCAAGGGGTTACTGTCCAAGAGACCCAGTACTTC

j_gene: TRBJ1-1
v_gene: TRBV7-3
abundance: -
d_gene: TRBD1
CDR3aa: CASSLSGGNTEAFF
CDR3nt: TGTGCCAGCAGCTTATCAGGGGGGAACACTGAAGCTTTCTTT

j_gene: TRBJ1-2
v_gene: TRBV6-1
abundance: -
d_gene: -
CDR3aa: CASSETGSVNYGYTF
CDR3nt: TGTGCCAGCAGTGAAACGGGCAGTGTGAACTATGGCTACACCTTC

j_gene: TRBJ1-2
v_gene: TRBV6-5
abundance: once
d_gene: TRBD1
CDR3aa: CASSYSLTGGRGYTF
CDR3nt: TGTGCCAGCAGTTACTCGCTGACAGGGGGGCGAGGCTACACCTTC

j_gene: TRBJ2-5
v_gene: TRBV6-5
abundance: few
d_gene: -
CDR3aa: CASSYSGETQYF
CDR3nt: TGTGCCAGCAGTTACTCGGGGGAGACCCAGTACTTC

j_gene: TRBJ1-2
v_gene: TRBV29-1
abundance: -
d_gene: -
CDR3aa: CSVERGNYGYTF
CDR3nt: TGCAGCGTTGAACGGGGCAACTATGGCTACACCTTC

j_gene: TRBJ2-7
v_gene: TRBV29-1
abundance: few
d_gene: TRBD1
CDR3aa: CSVEGTGAYEQYF
CDR3nt: TGCAGCGTTGAAGGGACAGGGGCCTACGAGCAGTACTTC

j_gene: TRBJ2-5
v_gene: TRBV11-3
abundance: -
d_gene: TRBD1
CDR3aa: CASSRQGAETQYF
CDR3nt: TGTGCCAGCAGCCGACAGGGGGCTGAGACCCAGTACTTC

j_gene: TRBJ2-7
v_gene: TRBV25-1
abundance: -
d_gene: TRBD1
CDR3aa: CASSEIDRGAYEQYF
CDR3nt: TGTGCCAGCAGTGAGATAGACAGGGGTGCCTACGAGCAGTACTTC

j_gene: TRBJ1-1
v_gene: TRBV10-2
abundance: -
d_gene: -
CDR3aa: CASSDIRESVAEAFF
CDR3nt: TGCGCCAGCAGTGATATTCGGGAGAGTGTCGCTGAAGCTTTCTTT

j_gene: TRBJ1-5
v_gene: TRBV2
abundance: -
d_gene: -
CDR3aa: CASSEWLLRGFDQPQHF
CDR3nt: TGTGCCAGCAGTGAATGGTTGTTAAGGGGCTTCGATCAGCCCCAGCATTTT

j_gene: TRBJ1-5
v_gene: TRBV6-6
abundance: few
d_gene: -
CDR3aa: CASSYSSENNQPQHF
CDR3nt: TGTGCCAGCAGTTACTCGTCGGAGAACAATCAGCCCCAGCATTTT

j_gene: TRBJ1-2
v_gene: TRBV30
abundance: -
d_gene: -
CDR3aa: CASQLPGSYGYTF
CDR3nt: TGTGCCTCCCAACTCCCGGGCAGCTATGGCTACACCTTC

j_gene: TRBJ2-5
v_gene: TRBV2
abundance: -
d_gene: TRBD1
CDR3aa: CASRVGQGQETQYF
CDR3nt: TGTGCCAGCAGGGTCGGACAGGGACAAGAGACCCAGTACTTC

j_gene: TRBJ2-1
v_gene: TRBV7-2
abundance: -
d_gene: TRBD2
CDR3aa: CASSLAGTSWHEQFF
CDR3nt: TGTGCCAGCAGCTTAGCCGGGACTAGCTGGCATGAGCAGTTCTTC

j_gene: TRBJ1-6
v_gene: TRBV5-1
abundance: -
d_gene: -
CDR3aa: CASSTGDWDSPLHF
CDR3nt: TGCGCCAGCAGCACGGGGGACTGGGATTCACCCCTCCACTTT

j_gene: TRBJ1-5
v_gene: TRBV7-7
abundance: few
d_gene: -
CDR3aa: CASSLDSNQPQHF
CDR3nt: TGTGCCAGCAGCTTAGACAGCAATCAGCCCCAGCATTTT

j_gene: TRBJ2-5
v_gene: TRBV14
abundance: -
d_gene: -
CDR3aa: CASSQEFRLRGPTYQETQYF
CDR3nt: TGTGCCAGCAGCCAAGAATTTCGGTTGCGGGGGCCTACGTACCAAGAGACCCAGTACTTC

j_gene: TRBJ1-4
v_gene: TRBV18
abundance: few
d_gene: -
CDR3aa: CASSPSEKLFF
CDR3nt: TGTGCCAGCTCACCTTCTGAAAAACTGTTTTTT

j_gene: TRBJ2-5
v_gene: TRBV7-7
abundance: -
d_gene: -
CDR3aa: CASSFGSQETQYF
CDR3nt: TGTGCTAGCAGCTTTGGATCCCAAGAGACCCAGTACTTC

j_gene: TRBJ2-5
v_gene: TRBV27
abundance: -
d_gene: -
CDR3aa: CASSQLGAGQETQYF
CDR3nt: TGTGCCAGCAGCCAGTTAGGGGCAGGGCAAGAGACCCAGTACTTC

j_gene: TRBJ2-7
v_gene: TRBV5-4
abundance: once
d_gene: TRBD1
CDR3aa: CASSLGQGVYEQYF
CDR3nt: TGTGCCAGCAGCTTGGGACAGGGGGTCTACGAGCAGTACTTC

j_gene: TRBJ1-2
v_gene: TRBV2
abundance: -
d_gene: -
CDR3aa: CASSEALRGAGGYTF
CDR3nt: TGTGCCAGCAGTGAAGCGCTTCGGGGGGCGGGCGGCTACACCTTC

j_gene: TRBJ2-2
v_gene: TRBV14
abundance: -
d_gene: -
CDR3aa: CASSQSLGGAGELFF
CDR3nt: TGTGCCAGCAGCCAATCCCTGGGGGGTGCCGGGGAGCTGTTTTTT

j_gene: TRBJ1-1
v_gene: TRBV5-6
abundance: -
d_gene: -
CDR3aa: CASSVLGEAFF
CDR3nt: TGTGCCAGCAGCGTCTTGGGGGAAGCTTTCTTT

j_gene: TRBJ1-1
v_gene: TRBV14
abundance: -
d_gene: TRBD1
CDR3aa: CASSKDRGHTEAFF
CDR3nt: TGTGCCAGCAGCAAGGACAGGGGCCACACTGAAGCTTTCTTT